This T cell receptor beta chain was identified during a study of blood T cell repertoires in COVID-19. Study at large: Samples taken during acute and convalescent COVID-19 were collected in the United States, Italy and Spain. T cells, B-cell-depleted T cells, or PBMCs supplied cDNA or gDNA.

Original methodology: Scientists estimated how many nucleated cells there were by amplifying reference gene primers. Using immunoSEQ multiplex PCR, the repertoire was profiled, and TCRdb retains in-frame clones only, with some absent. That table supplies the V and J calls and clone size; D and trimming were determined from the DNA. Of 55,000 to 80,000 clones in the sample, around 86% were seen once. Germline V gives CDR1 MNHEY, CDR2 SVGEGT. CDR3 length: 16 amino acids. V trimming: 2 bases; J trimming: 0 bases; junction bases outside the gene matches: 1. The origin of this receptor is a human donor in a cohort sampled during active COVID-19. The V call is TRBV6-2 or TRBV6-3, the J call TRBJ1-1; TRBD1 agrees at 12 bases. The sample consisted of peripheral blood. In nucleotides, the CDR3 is TGTGCCAGCAGTTACGGGACAGGGGGCCTGAACACTGAAGCTTTCTTT. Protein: CASSYGTGGLNTEAFF.